Sequencing of this T cell receptor beta chain was carried out in a study of blood T cell repertoires in COVID-19. About the research overall: Italy, Spain and the United States were the sources of the convalescent and acute COVID-19 samples.

V lost 3 bases and J lost 8; bases outside the gene matches: 3. The CDR3 runs to 13 residues. CDR1 is SEHNR and CDR2 is FQNEAQ in the germline V gene (reference sequence). Libraries were prepared by immunoSEQ multiplex PCR; TCRdb keeps only in-frame clonotypes and omits some of them. Of 90,000 to 150,000 clones listed, 75% to 85% are singletons. The chain links TRBV7-9 to TRBJ2-1; the match to TRBD1 covers 8 bases. The clonotype comes from a human donor in a cohort sampled during active COVID-19. The sequenced material came from peripheral blood. The CDR3 sequence: CASSFQGAHEQFF. As DNA, the CDR3 is TGTGCCAGCAGCTTTCAGGGGGCCCATGAGCAGTTCTTC.